The sequence of this T cell receptor beta chain was determined in a study of blood T cells in healthy people across ages. A few counts support this clonotype. The CDR3 sequence is 13 residues long. Germline V gene data show CDR1 as KGHSH and CDR2 as LQKENI. V lost 4 bases to trimming and J lost 5 bases; unmatched junction nucleotides: 0. Next came a second PCR, run for 7 to 11 cycles, which used a sample-barcoded 5' primer along with a J-beta primer mix. TCRdb re-derived calls from the 5' RACE reads in MiXCR, one entry per CDR3 protein. The table records hundreds of thousands of distinct CDR3 sequences, under 45% of them present only once.

The V gene is TRBV18, the J gene TRBJ2-1; 9 bases match TRBD1. Source material: blood. The clonotype comes from a man between 60 and 75 years old in good health. The CDR3 nucleotides read TGTGCCAGCTCACGGACAGGGGACAATGAGCAGTTCTTC. Protein: CASSRTGDNEQFF.